This is a list of T cell receptor beta chains from one sample in a study of blood T cells in healthy people across ages. TCRdb redid the calling of the 5' RACE reads with MiXCR, one entry per CDR3 protein. The sample lists approximately 780,000 distinct CDR3 sequences, roughly 24% occurring once. These data are also associated with another study on T cells of mothers and their children.

Sequencing was performed on blood. The source of these receptors is a boy aged 5-17 years in good health. The CDR3 runs from the conserved cysteine through the conserved F or W. The D gene is left open where the match is weak. Part of the rows lack a size; the others show once, few, many or a class for expanded clones.

v_call	clone_size	j_call	d_call	cdr3_aa	cdr3_nt
TRBV20-1	many	TRBJ2-5	-	CSAPRGQETQYF	TGCAGTGCCCCGAGGGGACAAGAGACCCAGTACTTC
TRBV20-1	-	TRBJ2-1	-	CSAGRGRSREQFF	TGCAGTGCTGGTAGGGGGAGAAGTAGAGAGCAGTTCTTC
TRBV6-1	many	TRBJ2-1	TRBD2	CASPTSGGPTYNEQFF	TGTGCCAGCCCCACTAGCGGGGGGCCTACCTACAATGAGCAGTTCTTC
TRBV7-9	few	TRBJ1-2	-	CASSLVPARMGGYTF	TGTGCCAGCAGCTTAGTCCCTGCTAGAATGGGTGGCTACACCTTC
TRBV6-1	-	TRBJ2-5	TRBD1	CASSTGQGEKTQYF	TGTGCCAGCAGCACGGGACAGGGGGAGAAGACCCAGTACTTC
TRBV6-5	many	TRBJ1-2	-	CASRSGLRSNYGYTF	TGTGCCAGCAGAAGTGGGCTGCGCTCTAACTATGGCTACACCTTC
TRBV3-1	-	TRBJ2-1	-	CASSQERGAINEQFF	TGTGCCAGCAGCCAAGAGAGGGGAGCCATAAATGAGCAGTTCTTC
TRBV6-7	few	TRBJ2-1	TRBD2	CASTYSGGSNEQFF	TGTGCCAGCACATATAGCGGGGGGAGTAATGAGCAGTTCTTC
TRBV12-3/TRBV12-4	many	TRBJ1-3	-	CASSLRGNTIYF	TGTGCCAGCAGCTTACGTGGAAACACCATATACTTT
TRBV20-1	once	TRBJ1-4	-	CSAPRGFNEKLFF	TGCAGTGCGCCGAGAGGATTTAATGAAAAACTGTTTTTT
TRBV5-1	-	TRBJ1-4	-	CASSLVQGRTNEKLFF	TGCGCCAGCAGCTTGGTGCAGGGTCGAACTAATGAAAAACTGTTTTTT
TRBV12-3/TRBV12-4	-	TRBJ2-3	-	CASRATDFPADTQYF	TGTGCCAGCAGGGCAACGGACTTCCCCGCAGATACGCAGTATTTT
TRBV5-1	few	TRBJ2-7	-	CASSFGRGSMEQYF	TGCGCCAGCAGCTTTGGTAGAGGCTCGATGGAGCAGTACTTC
TRBV28	-	TRBJ2-1	TRBD2	CASSLVLAGDPNEQFF	TGTGCCAGCAGTTTAGTGCTAGCGGGGGATCCGAATGAGCAGTTCTTC
TRBV12-3/TRBV12-4	-	TRBJ1-2	-	CASTLGGGYGYTF	TGTGCCAGCACCTTGGGAGGGGGATATGGCTACACCTTC
TRBV12-3/TRBV12-4	-	TRBJ2-7	-	CASSQTPNYEQYF	TGTGCCAGCAGTCAAACACCGAACTACGAGCAGTACTTC
TRBV29-1	-	TRBJ2-7	TRBD2	CSALSGGNSYEQYF	TGCAGCGCTCTCTCCGGGGGGAACTCCTACGAGCAGTACTTC
TRBV3-1	-	TRBJ1-4	-	CASSKSSARGEKLFF	TGTGCCAGCAGCAAGTCGTCGGCGCGTGGTGAAAAACTGTTTTTT
TRBV12-3/TRBV12-4	-	TRBJ2-4	TRBD1	CASSLGGSREAKNIQYF	TGTGCCAGCTCACTAGGGGGCTCCAGAGAAGCCAAAAACATTCAGTACTTC
TRBV5-6	-	TRBJ1-2	-	CASSPNSGGYTF	TGTGCCAGCAGCCCAAACTCCGGGGGCTACACCTTC
TRBV7-9	many	TRBJ2-7	-	CASSSGSSYEQYF	TGCGCCAGCAGCTCAGGGAGCTCCTACGAGCAGTACTTC
TRBV29-1	few	TRBJ1-5	-	CSPLRSSNQPQHF	TGCAGCCCCCTAAGGAGCAGCAATCAGCCCCAGCATTTT
TRBV27	few	TRBJ2-3	-	CASSWGLPTDTQYF	TGTGCCAGCAGTTGGGGACTTCCCACAGATACGCAGTATTTT
TRBV7-2	few	TRBJ2-7	TRBD1	CASSERVGQGAEQYF	TGTGCCAGCAGTGAAAGGGTCGGACAGGGCGCCGAGCAGTACTTC
TRBV2	-	TRBJ2-7	-	CASSEDQEGEQYF	TGTGCCAGCAGTGAAGACCAGGAAGGCGAGCAGTACTTC
TRBV5-1	few	TRBJ1-1	TRBD1	CASSPNRGLGTEAFF	TGCGCCAGCAGCCCCAACAGGGGACTCGGCACTGAAGCTTTCTTT
TRBV4-1	few	TRBJ2-7	TRBD2	CASSQQAGGYYEQYF	TGCGCCAGCAGCCAGCAGGCGGGGGGGTACTACGAGCAGTACTTC
TRBV6-6	many	TRBJ1-1	-	CASSSNSIPGLNTEAFF	TGTGCCAGCAGCTCTAATTCGATTCCGGGACTGAACACTGAAGCTTTCTTT